Sequencing of this T cell receptor beta chain was carried out in a study of early T cells in non-severe SARS-CoV-2 infection. Across the whole study: The sequenced material was bulk RNA from unsorted whole blood, and its chains were unpaired. Whole-study findings and limits: Reliance on VDJdb matching favored anti-spike CD8 responses; private and CD4 specificities were missed.

This CDR3 is 13 amino acids long. Germline CDR1 GTSNPN, CDR2 SVGIG (reference sequence). With 3 bases removed from V and 2 bases from J, the gap between germline ends came to 10 bases. This clonotype was recorded many times. The antigen is unknown. In the library, individual cDNA molecules carried attached unique molecular identifiers. TCRdb re-called the 5' RACE reads through MiXCR, storing one row per CDR3 protein. The table records tens of thousands of distinct CDR3 sequences, 4.5% to 7% of them present only once. Sequenced: whole blood. The sequence derives from an adult who was a healthcare worker with PCR-confirmed SARS-CoV-2 infection or an uninfected control (not recorded which). The V and J genes are TRBV30 and TRBJ1-1; tentatively, D is TRBD1 (6 bases). The CDR3 sequence: CAWSTQGNTEAFF. CDR3 DNA sequence: TGTGCCTGGAGCACACAGGGAAACACTGAAGCTTTCTTT.